The next 28 T cell receptor beta chains were all read from a single sample in a study of shared clonotypes between healthy human individuals. TCRdb keeps only in-frame clones here, not all; method: immunoSEQ multiplex PCR. The data hold about 1 million clones, with approximately 76% observed a single time. The sequenced sample consisted of memory CD4+ T cells sorted from blood. Subset in this sample: CD45RA-negative fraction. These receptors were taken from a man aged 18 to 35 in good health.

The chain recombines TRBV30 with TRBJ2-3; 7 bases are a match to TRBD1. The CDR3 extends over 15 amino acids. After removal of 3 bases from V and 3 bases from J, the junction contained 9 bases not matched to a gene. The V gene's germline CDR1 is GTSNPN and CDR2 SVGIG (reference sequence). As DNA, the CDR3 is TGTGCCTGGAGCCAGACAGGGTCGCGGACAGATACGCAGTATTTT. Amino acids: CAWSQTGSRTDTQYF.

The chain couples TRBV15 to TRBJ2-2; D uncertain. V dropped 1 base and J dropped 6 bases, with 9 bases sitting between them. This CDR3 contains 14 residues. Germline CDR1 LNHNV, CDR2 YYDKDF (reference sequence). The CDR3 sequence: CATSRVGQSGELFF. CDR3 bases: TGTGCCACCAGCAGAGTCGGGCAATCCGGGGAGCTGTTTTTT.

The chain combines TRBV4-2 with TRBJ1-4, with a weak D call TRBD1 (5 bases). Per germline, CDR1 LGHNA and CDR2 YNFKEQ. CDR3 length equals 13 residues. V lost 5 bases to trimming and J lost 7 bases, with 11 bases between them. The CDR3 DNA is TGTGCCAGCAGCTGGGGCAAGGGTGAAAAACTGTTTTTT. It yields the protein CASSWGKGEKLFF.

This rearrangement joins TRBV7-2 to TRBJ2-1; 13 bases agree with TRBD2. The CDR3 length is 16 residues. Germline CDR1 is SGHTA and CDR2 is FQGNSA. V lost 7 bases to trimming and J lost 7 bases; unmatched junction nucleotides: 10. The chain's CDR3 is CASTLLAGGFRNEQFF. The CDR3 DNA sequence: TGTGCCAGCACCCTACTAGCGGGAGGGTTTCGTAATGAGCAGTTCTTC. Full variable domain (rest looked up from reference TRBV7-2 and TRBJ2-1): GAGVSQSPSNKVTEKGKDVELRCDPISGHTALYWYRQSLGQGLEFLIYFQGNSAPDKSGLPSDRFSAERTGGSVSTLTIQRTQQEDSAVYLCASTLLAGGFRNEQFFGPGTRLTVL.

This clone appeared a single time. The rearrangement uses TRBV7-2 and TRBJ2-2, with D tentatively TRBD1 (5 bases). CDR1 is SGHTA and CDR2 is FQGNSA in the germline V gene. This CDR3 is 16 amino acids long. Trimming removed 5 bases from V and 1 base from J, with 14 bases in between. The CDR3 sequence: CASSTIPTGNTGELFF. The CDR3 DNA is TGTGCCAGCAGCACGATTCCAACAGGGAACACCGGGGAGCTGTTTTTT.

The sample holds one count of this clone. V and J are TRBV7-2 and TRBJ2-6, with a weak D call TRBD2 (6 bases). This CDR3 is 17 amino acids long. Between the trimmed V and J ends, which lost 6 bases and 0 bases, there was a span of 15 bases. Germline CDR1 reads SGHTA; CDR2 reads FQGNSA. For the CDR3, the DNA is TGTGCCAGCAGTCATACTGGCGGGACCTCTGGGGCCAACGTCCTGACTTTC. This gives the protein CASSHTGGTSGANVLTF.

The CDR3 DNA reads as TGTGCCAGCAGCAATATACGGGGGGAGAGTGAAGCTTTCTTT. The encoded protein is CASSNIRGESEAFF. The rearrangement joins TRBV7-2 to TRBJ1-1; maybe TRBD1 (5 bases). CDR1 SGHTA and CDR2 FQGNSA come from the germline V gene. The germline V and J ends were trimmed by 5 bases and 7 bases, with 17 bases remaining between them. The CDR3 sequence is 14 residues long.

The rearrangement joins TRBV30 to TRBJ1-5; TRBD1 matches at 7 bases. In germline, CDR1 is GTSNPN, CDR2 SVGIG (reference sequence). This CDR3 is 15 amino acids long. The ends lost 3 bases at V and 2 bases at J; junction bases unmatched: 7. As DNA, the CDR3 is TGTGCCTGGAGGACAGGGTCTCTGGGCAATCAGCCCCAGCATTTT. Its protein product is CAWRTGSLGNQPQHF.

The rearrangement uses TRBV6-6 and TRBJ1-6; D uncertain. CDR3 length: 13 residues. Germline V gene data show CDR1 as MNHNY and CDR2 as SVGAGI (reference sequence). V lost 5 bases and J 7 bases, leaving 9 bases between the germline ends. CDR3 region: CASSQAPNSPLHF. In DNA, the CDR3 is TGTGCCAGCAGTCAGGCCCCAAATTCACCCCTCCACTTT.

This chain uses TRBV6-1 with TRBJ1-1; 7 bases match TRBD1. V trimming: 5 bases; J trimming: 0 bases; junction bases outside the gene matches: 3. Germline-derived CDR1 and CDR2 are MNHNS and SASEGT. This CDR3 contains 14 residues. For the CDR3, the DNA is TGTGCCAGCAGTTTCGGGACAGTGAACACTGAAGCTTTCTTT. It yields the protein CASSFGTVNTEAFF.

The chain combines TRBV18 with TRBJ2-7, with TRBD2 identical over 10 bases. Germline V gene data show CDR1 as KGHSH and CDR2 as LQKENI. The CDR3 extends over 14 amino acids. The ends lost 3 bases at V and 6 bases at J; junction bases unmatched: 5. CDR3: CASSPASGSSEQYF. The CDR3 DNA reads TGTGCCAGCTCACCTGCTAGCGGGAGTAGCGAGCAGTACTTC.

The chain uses TRBV11-2 and TRBJ2-6, with D uncertain. CDR3 length: 14 amino acids. V was trimmed by 5 bases and J by 4 bases, leaving 9 bases between them. Germline V gene lookup returns CDR1 SGHAT and CDR2 FQNNGV. The CDR3 is CASSRPSGANVLTF. CDR3 coding DNA: TGTGCCAGCAGCCGACCCTCGGGGGCCAACGTCCTGACTTTC.

The genes are TRBV10-1 and TRBJ2-7; perhaps TRBD1 as D (5 bases). V lost 3 bases and J 2 bases, leaving 11 bases between the germline ends. The CDR3 spans 14 residues. The germline V gene encodes CDR1 WNHNN and CDR2 SYGVQD (reference sequence). DNA for the CDR3: TGCGCCAGCAGTGATAACAGGATGACCTACGAGCAGTACTTC. Protein: CASSDNRMTYEQYF.

The chain carries TRBV7-2 and TRBJ1-3; possibly TRBD1 for D (5 bases). CDR1 and CDR2 from the germline V gene are SGHTA and FQGNSA. V lost 4 bases to trimming and J lost 7 bases, with 20 bases between them. CDR3 length: 16 amino acids. The CDR3 nucleotides read TGTGCCAGCAGCTCCTACCTCGGGGTCTCAGGGAACACCATATATTTT. Translated, it gives CASSSYLGVSGNTIYF.

V usage is TRBV5-1 and J usage is TRBJ1-1; D is possibly TRBD1 (6 bases). Between the trimmed V and J ends, which lost 3 bases and 5 bases, there was a span of 17 bases. Germline assignment: CDR1 SGHRS and CDR2 YFSETQ. CDR3 length: 15 amino acids. CDR3 nucleotides: TGCGCCAGCAGCTGGACACAGGGCGGGGGGACTGAAGCTTTCTTT. Encoded protein: CASSWTQGGGTEAFF.

J is TRBJ2-6 and V is TRBV5-4; 8 bases line up with TRBD1. The CDR3 is made up of 16 amino acids. CDR1 is SGHNT and CDR2 is YYREEE in the germline V gene (reference sequence). V lost 4 bases to trimming and J lost 0 bases; unmatched junction nucleotides: 3. In DNA, the CDR3 is TGTGCCAGCAGCCCAGGGGGCACCTCTGGGGCCAACGTCCTGACTTTC. Amino acid sequence: CASSPGGTSGANVLTF.

The rearrangement uses TRBV7-2 and TRBJ1-5, with D possibly being TRBD1 (5 bases). Per germline, CDR1 SGHTA and CDR2 FQGNSA. The CDR3 is 14 residues long. V shed 5 bases and J shed 3 bases, with 11 bases lying between them. Written as DNA, the CDR3 is TGTGCCAGCAGCGGGGACCTCTACAATCAGCCCCAGCATTTT. Translating gives CASSGDLYNQPQHF.

The chain uses TRBV4-1 and TRBJ2-5; D remains ambiguous. Trimming pared 1 base from V and 2 bases from J, leaving 8 bases between. The CDR3 loop spans 14 amino acids. Germline CDR1 MGHRA, CDR2 YSYEKL. The CDR3 DNA reads as TGCGCCAGCAGCCAAGCGACACCTCAAGAGACCCAGTACTTC. It yields the protein CASSQATPQETQYF.

The rearrangement links TRBV6-5 to TRBJ1-3; 7 nucleotides agree with TRBD1. This CDR3 is built from 16 residues. With 6 bases clipped from V and 0 bases from J, the junction kept 8 bases outside the gene matches. The germline V gene encodes CDR1 MNHEY and CDR2 SVGAGI. CDR3 coding DNA: TGTGCCAGCAGCTACACGGGACAGACCTCTGGAAACACCATATATTTT. Amino acids: CASSYTGQTSGNTIYF.

V is TRBV7-9 and J is TRBJ2-7; a weak D match, TRBD2 (7 bases). Germline V CDR1 and CDR2: SEHNR, FQNEAQ (reference sequence). This CDR3 has 17 residues. V shed 3 bases and J shed 5 bases, with 23 bases lying between them. The CDR3, as DNA: TGTGCCAGCAGCTTGGGGGGCGGGAGCGGAATGAATCACGAGCAGTACTTC. Encoded protein: CASSLGGGSGMNHEQYF.

The rearrangement joins TRBV2 to TRBJ2-6; D uncertain. The CDR3 runs 15 residues. Trimming cost V 5 bases and J 0 bases, with 8 bases left between them. CDR1 is SNHLY and CDR2 is FYNNEI in the germline V gene. CDR3 coding DNA: TGTGCCAGCAGTCCTACCTACTCTGGGGCCAACGTCCTGACTTTC. Amino acid sequence: CASSPTYSGANVLTF.

The rearrangement uses TRBV5-6 and TRBJ2-7; D gene uncertain. V was pared by 3 bases and J by 4 bases, with 20 bases between. CDR1 SGHDT and CDR2 YYEEEE come from the germline V gene. CDR3 length equals 16 residues. Written as DNA, the CDR3 is TGTGCCAGCAGCTCGACAAAACAACCCGGGTGGTACGAGCAGTACTTC. It translates to CASSSTKQPGWYEQYF.

This clone was recorded once. The chain has TRBV6-5 and TRBJ2-2; 9 nucleotides line up with TRBD2. Germline lookup yields CDR1 MNHEY and CDR2 SVGAGI. The V segment lost 7 bases and the J segment 4 bases; nucleotides outside the gene matches: 4. The CDR3 is made up of 14 amino acids. CDR3 nucleotide sequence: TGTGCCAGCATGACTAGCGGAGGCACCGGGGAGCTGTTTTTT. Protein sequence: CASMTSGGTGELFF.

Here the CDR3 reads CASSSVYGYTF. DNA of the CDR3: TGTGCCAGCAGTTCAGTCTATGGCTACACCTTC. This sequence joins TRBV6-6 and TRBJ1-2, with D hard to call. The CDR3 covers 11 residues. Germline V gene data show CDR1 as MNHNY and CDR2 as SVGAGI (reference sequence). The V gene lost 4 bases and the J gene lost 4 bases, with 4 bases spanning the gap.

J is TRBJ2-3 and V is TRBV6-1, with 14 bases lining up with TRBD2. The CDR3 contains 15 residues. Germline trimming cut 6 bases from V and 5 bases from J; bases unmatched to any gene: 4. Germline CDR1 MNHNS, CDR2 SASEGT. CDR3 sequence reads: CASRGLAGGIDTQYF. CDR3 coding DNA: TGTGCCAGCAGAGGACTAGCGGGGGGTATAGATACGCAGTATTTT.

This chain joins TRBV18 and TRBJ1-5; no reliable D call. The CDR3 is 13 residues long. Germline V CDR1 and CDR2: KGHSH, LQKENI. V was trimmed by 3 bases and J by 6 bases, leaving 9 bases between them. The CDR3: CASSPQRSQPQHF. The CDR3 nucleotides read TGTGCCAGCTCACCTCAGAGGTCTCAGCCCCAGCATTTT.

This clone appeared a few times. This chain links TRBV7-9 with TRBJ1-1; weak D call: TRBD1 (5 bases). Germline assignment: CDR1 SEHNR and CDR2 FQNEAQ (reference sequence). The CDR3 totals 15 residues. The V gene lost 1 base and the J gene lost 5 bases, with 14 bases spanning the gap. The chain's CDR3 is CASSLGTKQGTEAFF. The CDR3 DNA sequence: TGTGCCAGCAGCTTAGGGACAAAACAAGGGACTGAAGCTTTCTTT.

The genes are TRBV18 and TRBJ2-1; 7 bases are shared with TRBD1. Germline V gene lookup returns CDR1 KGHSH and CDR2 LQKENI. The CDR3 covers 16 residues. Trimming at V came to 3 bases and at J to 4 bases, leaving 9 bases not matched to a gene. CDR3 protein: CASSPIIDRVYNEQFF. The CDR3 bases are TGTGCCAGCTCACCGATAATTGACAGGGTTTACAATGAGCAGTTCTTC.